This record concerns one TCR beta chain sequence. This record belongs to a study of blood T cell repertoires in COVID-19. At the level of the study: T cells, B-cell-depleted T cells, or PBMCs provided the cDNA or gDNA that served as material.

As handled by the study authors: Amplification from reference gene primers served as the basis for estimated nucleated cell counts. Produced via immunoSEQ multiplex PCR; TCRdb's table is partial and in-frame only. From that table come the V and J calls and clone size; the DNA was used to work out D and trimming. The sample shows 250,000 to 400,000 clones, around 90% of them seen only once. The age range of participants was 18 to 89 years, with residence in about two dozen US areas. Donors in Cohort 3 who had recovered were those with two negative PCRs, healthcare professional clearance, or resolution of their symptoms. The germline V gene encodes CDR1 LGHDT and CDR2 YNNKEL (reference sequence). The CDR3 runs to 16 residues. J lost 5 bases, V lost 1 base, and 8 bases had no gene match.

Sample: PBMCs or T cells enriched from blood (not recorded which). The chain joins TRBV3-1 (or the pseudogene TRBV3-2) to TRBJ2-5, with 9 bases identical to TRBD2. The TCR sequence derives from a man in his sixties who had recovered from COVID-19. CDR3 sequence: CASSQGGSGRGETQYF. In DNA form, the CDR3 reads TGTGCCAGCAGCCAAGGTGGTAGCGGGAGAGGTGAGACCCAGTACTTC.